Below, 21 T cell receptor beta chains from the same sample are listed, as sequenced in a study of CD8 T cells in ankylosing spondylitis. TCRdb re-called the 5' RACE reads through MiXCR, storing one row per CDR3 protein. The data show roughly 90,000 distinct CDR3 sequences, more than 8.5% seen once. Whole-study results and caveats: There was a TCR beta motif, made of several highly homologous variants, that appeared characteristic of ankylosing spondylitis blood.

These receptors lack a known antigen. Sequences were obtained from blood, either unsorted or a sorted T cell fraction (not recorded which). Source of these receptors: a male donor with ankylosing spondylitis.

The sample holds many counts of this clonotype. An end of the junction differs from the germline gene, which may be a read error. The chain is built from TRBV9 and TRBJ1-2; D is undetermined. The CDR3 is 11 residues long. The germline V gene encodes CDR1 SGDLS and CDR2 YYNGEE. CDR3 residues: CASSAVYGYTF. In DNA form, the CDR3 reads TGTGCCAGTAGCGCCGTCTATGGCTACACCTTC.

This clonotype has only a few counts. V is TRBV27 and J is TRBJ2-7; D may be TRBD1 (6 bases). There are 13 residues in the CDR3. Trimming removed 6 bases from V and 3 bases from J, with 12 bases in between. Germline V gene sequence: CDR1 MNHEY, CDR2 SMNVEV (reference sequence). CDR3 region: CASSSDSHYEQYF. In DNA, the CDR3 is TGTGCCAGCAGCTCGGACAGCCACTACGAGCAGTACTTC.

This clonotype was detected only a few times. This sequence joins TRBV11-1 and TRBJ2-1; TRBD2 aligns across 13 bases. The germline V gene has CDR1 SGHAT and CDR2 FQDESV (reference sequence). The trim removed 2 bases at V and 0 bases at J, leaving 7 bases unmatched. This CDR3 is built from 19 residues. CDR3 residues: CASSLSGLAGTISYNEQFF. In nucleotides, the CDR3 is TGTGCCAGCAGCTTATCGGGACTAGCGGGGACAATCTCCTACAATGAGCAGTTCTTC.

The V and J genes are TRBV2 and TRBJ1-2; D is unclear. Per the germline V gene, CDR1 is SNHLY and CDR2 is FYNNEI. The CDR3 consists of 15 residues. Trimming removed 3 bases from V and 4 bases from J, with 15 bases in between. CDR3 DNA sequence: TGTGCCAGCAGTGAGGGATTGGGCAGTCTCTATGGCTACACCTTC. Amino acid sequence: CASSEGLGSLYGYTF.

There are a few counts of this clonotype. The rearrangement links TRBV11-2 to TRBJ1-1; 8 positions agree with TRBD1. J gave up 8 bases and V 3 bases, and 5 bases lay outside the gene matches. Germline CDR1 is SGHAT and CDR2 is FQNNGV. CDR3 length: 13 residues. For the CDR3, the DNA is TGTGCCAGCAGCTTTATACAGGGGGAAGAAGCTTTCTTT. Residues: CASSFIQGEEAFF. Combining the CDR3 with reference TRBV11-2 and TRBJ1-1 gives the whole variable domain EAGVAQSPRYKIIEKRQSVAFWCNPISGHATLYWYQQILGQGPKLLIQFQNNGVVDDSQLPKDRFSAERLKGVDSTLKIQPAKLEDSAVYLCASSFIQGEEAFFGQGTRLTVV.

This clonotype was seen at least ten times. This chain joins TRBV12-3 or TRBV12-4 and TRBJ1-4; TRBD1 is a possible D gene (5 bases). The CDR3 has 13 residues. V was trimmed by 6 bases and J by 5 bases, leaving 10 bases between them. The chain's CDR3 is CASSWQGNEKLFF. DNA of the CDR3: TGTGCCAGCAGCTGGCAGGGAAATGAAAAACTGTTTTTT.

This clonotype showed up many times. This sequence joins TRBV29-1 and TRBJ2-3, with D uncertain. CDR1 SQVTM and CDR2 ANQGSEA come from the germline V gene. CDR3 length equals 14 residues. The germline V and J ends were trimmed by 0 bases and 4 bases, with 11 bases remaining between them. For the CDR3, the DNA is TGCAGCGTTGAAGAAAGCAGATTGGCAGATACGCAGTATTTT. Translating gives CSVEESRLADTQYF.

This clonotype was detected ten times or more. This chain connects TRBV20-1 to TRBJ2-1, with D perhaps TRBD2 (6 bases). The germline gives CDR1 DFQATT, CDR2 SNEGSKA (reference sequence). This CDR3 spans 15 amino acids. V was cut by 3 bases and J by 0 bases, with 12 bases left in between. The CDR3 DNA is TGCAGTGCTAGGGGACTTCTCCTCTCCTACAATGAGCAGTTCTTC. It translates to CSARGLLLSYNEQFF.

This clonotype was recorded a few times. The chain is built from TRBV7-9 and TRBJ1-4, with D unresolved. Trimming left V 4 bases short and J 0 bases short, with 15 bases between. There are 17 residues in the CDR3. Germline V gene data show CDR1 as SEHNR and CDR2 as FQNEAQ (reference sequence). The DNA for the CDR3 is TGTGCCAGCAGCTCCGGACGGGGTAGAGCAACTAATGAAAAACTGTTTTTT. It translates to CASSSGRGRATNEKLFF.

The chain links TRBV7-9 to TRBJ2-7, with 10 bases lining up with TRBD1. Unmatched junction bases numbered 4, after V lost 5 bases and J lost 0 bases. The germline V gene has CDR1 SEHNR and CDR2 FQNEAQ (reference sequence). This CDR3 has 15 residues. This chain's CDR3 is CASSPDRGLSYEQYV. In DNA form, the CDR3 reads TGTGCCAGCAGCCCAGACAGGGGGCTCTCCTACGAGCAGTACGTC.

The V gene is TRBV5-1, the J gene TRBJ2-1, with D perhaps being TRBD1 or TRBD2 (5 bases each). Germline V lookup: CDR1 SGHRS, CDR2 YFSETQ. CDR3 length equals 13 residues. V lost 3 bases and J lost 10, with 14 bases in between. The CDR3 loop is CASSYGAKGEQFF. The CDR3 DNA is TGCGCCAGCAGCTACGGGGCTAAAGGAGAGCAGTTCTTC.

The V call is TRBV15, the J call TRBJ2-3, with 10 positions matching TRBD2. The CDR3 runs 16 residues. With V trimmed by 3 bases and J by 4 bases, 7 bases remained unmatched. Germline loops: CDR1 LNHNV, CDR2 YYDKDF (reference sequence). The CDR3 coding sequence is TGTGCCACCAGCAGTTTCCGGCTAGCGGGAGCAGATACGCAGTATTTT. As protein: CATSSFRLAGADTQYF.

In its sample, this clonotype was seen a few times. This chain connects TRBV6-1 to TRBJ2-7; 7 bases align to TRBD1. Germline V CDR1 and CDR2: MNHNS, SASEGT. The V gene end was trimmed by 0 bases and the J gene end by 3 bases; junction bases not matched to a gene: 5. This CDR3 has 15 amino acids. CDR3 loop: CASSEADRPNYEQYV. The CDR3 DNA reads TGTGCCAGCAGTGAAGCGGACAGGCCGAACTACGAGCAGTACGTC.

This clonotype was observed many times. This chain joins TRBV7-9 and TRBJ2-5; the match to TRBD1 covers 7 bases. This CDR3 spans 15 amino acids. Germline V CDR1 and CDR2: SEHNR, FQNEAQ (reference sequence). V shed 4 bases, J shed 4 bases, and the junction held 9 bases outside the gene matches. The CDR3 region has the DNA TGTGCCAGCAGCTCGCAGGGACAGTTGGCAGAGACCCAGTACTTC. Translated: CASSSQGQLAETQYF.

This clonotype came up many times. The CDR3 region is CASTGGLYQETQYF. The CDR3 DNA reads TGCGCCAGCACTGGGGGATTGTACCAAGAGACCCAGTACTTC. This chain joins TRBV5-1 and TRBJ2-5, with D perhaps matching TRBD1 or TRBD2 (5 bases each). V gave up 6 bases and J gave up 0 bases, with 12 bases separating them. Germline V gene data show CDR1 as SGHRS and CDR2 as YFSETQ. The CDR3 is made up of 14 amino acids.

This clonotype was recorded a few times. The rearrangement links TRBV9 to TRBJ1-1; D not certain. Trimming pared 4 bases from V and 4 bases from J, leaving 8 bases between. Germline CDR1 and CDR2: SGDLS and YYNGEE. CDR3 length: 12 amino acids. CDR3 sequence (DNA): TGTGCCAGCAGCCCCCCGGGCACTGAAGCTTTCTTT. Translating it yields CASSPPGTEAFF.

Many counts were recorded for this clonotype. The V and J genes are TRBV24-1 and TRBJ2-5, with D perhaps TRBD1 (6 bases). The CDR3 consists of 16 residues. Per germline, CDR1 KGHDR and CDR2 SFDVKD. V was shortened by 4 bases and J by 0 bases, with 14 bases between the two germline ends. CDR3 coding DNA: TGTGCCACCAGTGACTTTGACAGGACTGACCAAGAGACCCAGTACTTC. As protein: CATSDFDRTDQETQYF.

The sample holds many counts of this clonotype. The chain recombines TRBV7-9 with TRBJ2-3, with 8 bases lining up with TRBD1. V lost 1 base to trimming and J lost 2 bases; unmatched junction nucleotides: 5. Germline values: CDR1 SEHNR, CDR2 FQNEAQ (reference sequence). The length of the CDR3 is 16 residues. The CDR3 DNA sequence: TGTGCCAGCAGCTTAGTCCAGGGGGCGATCACAGATACGCAGTATTTT. This gives the protein CASSLVQGAITDTQYF.

This clonotype was observed at least ten times. In DNA form, the CDR3 reads TGCGCCAGCAGCCAAGATCGGTCTAGGAATGAGCAGTTCTTC. It specifies CASSQDRSRNEQFF. The chain combines TRBV4-1 with TRBJ2-1; D unclear. V shed 0 bases and J shed 7 bases, with 10 bases lying between them. CDR1 and CDR2 from the germline V gene are MGHRA and YSYEKL. This CDR3 has 14 amino acids.

The rearrangement joins TRBV7-7 to TRBJ2-7; tentatively, D is TRBD2 (5 bases). The CDR3 has 13 amino acids. Germline CDR1 and CDR2: SSHAT and FNYEAQ (reference sequence). V lost 4 bases to trimming and J lost 2 bases, with 9 bases between them. CDR3 nucleotide sequence: TGTGCCAGCAGCTGGGGAGCTACCTACGAGCAGTACTTC. Amino acids: CASSWGATYEQYF.

This clonotype was counted ten times or more. The chain joins TRBV4-2 to TRBJ2-2, with D possibly TRBD2 on 5 matching bases. With 0 bases removed from V and 6 bases from J, the gap between germline ends came to 5 bases. Germline V gene sequence: CDR1 LGHNA, CDR2 YNFKEQ. The CDR3 is 13 amino acids. CDR3: CASSQEEAGELFF. The CDR3 bases are TGTGCCAGCAGCCAAGAGGAGGCCGGGGAGCTGTTTTTT.